This entry lists 8 T cell receptor beta chains sequenced from one sample in a study of cytomegalovirus exposure and HLA in healthy donors. The PCR employed 60 Vbeta primers together with 13 Jbeta primers. Sequencing was performed with immunoSEQ multiplex PCR; in TCRdb, only in-frame clones are kept and a portion is missing. The data show fewer than 200,000 clones, 70% to 90% seen once. Sequencing was carried out using PBMCs. These receptors were collected from a man in his thirties or forties in good health and CMV-seropositive.

The CDR3 sequence is CASSDVWTGYNSPLHF. DNA of the CDR3: TGTGCCAGCAGTGACGTATGGACAGGGTATAATTCACCCCTCCACTTT. The V gene is TRBV6-4, the J gene TRBJ1-6, with 8 positions matching TRBD1. Germline V gene sequence: CDR1 MRHNA, CDR2 SNTAGT. There are 16 residues in the CDR3. With V trimmed by 2 bases and J by 4 bases, 4 bases remained unmatched.

V and J are TRBV6-5 and TRBJ2-7; no firm D call. Looked up from germline, CDR1 is MNHEY and CDR2 is SVGAGI. The CDR3 is 13 amino acids. Between the trimmed V and J ends, which lost 5 bases and 3 bases, there was a span of 11 bases. CDR3 residues: CASSPRPDYEQYV. The CDR3 DNA is TGTGCCAGCAGTCCGCGGCCGGACTACGAGCAGTACGTC.

The J gene is TRBJ2-5, the V gene TRBV25-1; 7 bases agree with TRBD2. Germline loops: CDR1 MGHDK, CDR2 SYGVNS. V lost 3 bases, J lost 5 bases, and 6 bases stayed unmatched. The CDR3 contains 14 residues. As DNA, the CDR3 is TGTGCCAGCAGTGAGGGAGGGCTTCGGGAGACCCAGTACTTC. Its translation is CASSEGGLRETQYF.

The chain is built from TRBV4-3 and TRBJ2-5; 10 bases are a match to TRBD2. The V gene's germline CDR1 is LGHNA and CDR2 YSLEER. CDR3 length: 17 amino acids. Germline trimming cut 4 bases from V and 5 bases from J; bases unmatched to any gene: 13. This CDR3 reads CASSRPPSGGGEETQYF. In DNA form, the CDR3 reads TGCGCCAGCAGCCGACCCCCTAGCGGGGGAGGTGAGGAGACCCAGTACTTC.

V usage is TRBV29-1 and J usage is TRBJ1-1; the D is unclear. Deletions cut 3 bases from V and 11 bases from J, with 19 bases between. Per germline, CDR1 SQVTM and CDR2 ANQGSEA. The CDR3 is 13 amino acids. CDR3: CSVEARSKDWAFF. CDR3 nucleotides: TGCAGCGTTGAGGCCCGCTCGAAGGACTGGGCTTTCTTT.

CDR3 in amino acids: CASSLGGTDYEQYV. The CDR3 bases are TGTGCCAGCAGCTTGGGGGGGACAGACTACGAGCAGTACGTC. The chain joins TRBV5-4 to TRBJ2-7, with TRBD1 matching over 7 bases. Trimming cost V 0 bases and J 3 bases; bases outside gene matches: 3. CDR1 and CDR2 from the germline V gene are SGHNT and YYREEE (reference sequence). CDR3 size: 14 residues.

The chain combines TRBV18 with TRBJ1-1; D remains ambiguous. V was cut by 1 base and J by 5 bases, with 8 bases left in between. The CDR3 is 13 residues long. Germline V gene lookup returns CDR1 KGHSH and CDR2 LQKENI. CDR3 nucleotide sequence: TGTGCCAGCTCACCACAGACGGGGACTGAAGCTTTCTTT. Translating it yields CASSPQTGTEAFF. Combining the CDR3 with reference TRBV18 and TRBJ1-1 gives the whole variable domain NAGVMQNPRHLVRRRGQEARLRCSPMKGHSHVYWYRQLPEEGLKFMVYLQKENIIDESGMPKERFSAEFPKEGPSILRIQQVVRGDSAAYFCASSPQTGTEAFFGQGTRLTVV.

The chain combines TRBV9 with TRBJ2-3; tentative D call: TRBD1 (6 bases). Trimming pared 2 bases from V and 2 bases from J, leaving 15 bases between. CDR3 length: 16 amino acids. CDR1 is SGDLS and CDR2 is YYNGEE in the germline V gene. CDR3 sequence: CASSVGTGTLTDTQYF. In nucleotides, the CDR3 is TGTGCCAGCAGCGTGGGTACAGGGACCCTCACAGATACGCAGTATTTT.